These 2 T cell receptor beta chains share one sample of origin, sequenced in a study of graft-versus-host responses after intestinal transplantation. Clones were read by immunoSEQ multiplex PCR, and TCRdb kept only the in-frame ones, dropping some. The sample contains some 46,000 clones, 90% to 95% of which appear only once. The sample here was PBMCs, taken about 120 weeks after a first intestinal transplant, on the day of a second. The receptor set was obtained from a human patient who received an intestinal transplant, so some T cells may come from the graft donor.

In DNA form, the CDR3 reads TGCGCCAGCAGGCCGGGAAGACAGATTCAGACCCAGTACTTC. Translated, it gives CASRPGRQIQTQYF. The chain links TRBV5-1 to TRBJ2-5; D assignment may be TRBD1 or TRBD2 (5 bases each). Germline V gene lookup returns CDR1 SGHRS and CDR2 YFSETQ. V lost 5 bases and J 6 bases, leaving 17 bases between the germline ends. This CDR3 has 14 residues.

The chain links TRBV7-9 to TRBJ1-2; no clear D. The CDR3 length is 13 residues. Germline values: CDR1 SEHNR, CDR2 FQNEAQ (reference sequence). Trimming shortened V by 1 base and J by 5 bases, and 8 bases separated the two germline ends. The CDR3 here is CASSLERQYGYTF. DNA of the CDR3: TGTGCCAGCAGCTTAGAACGGCAATATGGCTACACCTTC. The entire variable domain, with the rest obtained from reference TRBV7-9 and TRBJ1-2, is as follows: DTGVSQNPRHKITKRGQNVTFRCDPISEHNRLYWYRQTLGQGPEFLTYFQNEAQLEKSRLLSDRFSAERPKGSFSTLEIQRTEQGDSAMYLCASSLERQYGYTFGSGTRLTVV.